This T cell receptor (beta chain) was sequenced in a study of shared clonotypes between healthy human individuals. With 7 bases removed from V and 7 bases from J, the gap between germline ends came to 20 bases. Looked up from germline, CDR1 is MNHNS and CDR2 is SASEGT. The CDR3 contains 14 residues. Donors were healthy HIV-negative adults without recent acute infections or vaccinations. Around 83 million PBMCs served as the genomic DNA source for unsorted samples. The sequenced material, unsorted PBMC DNA, was run on ten immunoSEQ deep assay plates. Sequencing used immunoSEQ multiplex PCR; TCRdb keeps in-frame clones, though not all of them. This table has 490,000 or so clones, around 78% appearing once.

This receptor was obtained from a woman aged 40-49 years in good health. Some clones in this sample may be carry-over from other donors' samples. Sequences were obtained from PBMCs. The J gene is TRBJ2-7, the V gene TRBV6-1; D may be TRBD1 or TRBD2 (5 bases each). CDR3: CASTPRGEQAEQYF. The CDR3 nucleotides are TGTGCCAGCACTCCCCGAGGGGAACAGGCAGAGCAGTACTTC.